This entry describes one TCR beta chain. These data belong to a study of blood T cell repertoires in COVID-19. Background on the study: Researchers got acute and convalescent COVID-19 samples from the United States, Italy and Spain.

How the authors handled the data: Nucleated cell number was recorded as an estimate derived from reference gene primer amplification. Profiling relied on immunoSEQ multiplex PCR, and the TCRdb table lists in-frame clones only, not all of them. V and J calls and clone size follow that table, whereas D and trimming were derived from the DNA. This table has tens of thousands of clones, less than 95% appearing once. V gave up 5 bases and J gave up 3 bases, with 11 bases separating them. CDR1 MDHEN and CDR2 SYDVKM come from the germline V gene. CDR3 length equals 14 residues. The V call is TRBV28, the J call TRBJ1-5, with D maybe TRBD1 (6 bases). The source is a human donor with active COVID-19. The donor label of this sample is uncertain. Sequenced sample: peripheral blood. Written as DNA, the CDR3 is TGTGCCAGCAGTGCACAGGGATCCAATCAGCCCCAGCATTTT. This encodes CASSAQGSNQPQHF.